This T cell receptor (beta chain) was identified in a study of T cell responses to AZD1222 COVID-19 vaccine. As for the study in general: The study pooled second doses at about 4 or about 12 weeks.

Study-level results: Donors, mostly white British, included more females; clonal diversity was possibly underestimated. Across the whole spike, CD4 TCRs peaked at regions 160-218 and 743-854.

Libraries were prepared by immunoSEQ multiplex PCR; TCRdb keeps only in-frame clonotypes and omits some of them. The data contain 120,000 to 150,000 clones, 88% of them seen just once; the ten biggest clones take up less than 2.5%. Details on this clone: As yet, its antigen is unknown.

Per the germline V gene, CDR1 is LGHDT and CDR2 is YNNKEL (reference sequence). Deletions cut 4 bases from V and 3 bases from J, with 10 bases between. This CDR3 contains 13 residues. The material sequenced was peripheral blood, taken on day 0 of AZD1222 vaccination. V and J are TRBV3-1 (or the pseudogene TRBV3-2) and TRBJ2-7; perhaps TRBD2 as D (6 bases). The clonotype comes from an adult in good health. Here the CDR3 DNA reads TGTGCCAGCAGCCCTGGGAGGAACTACGAGCAGTACTTC. Its translation: CASSPGRNYEQYF.